The present entry profiles one TCR beta chain with its context. Assay used: immunoSEQ multiplex PCR; TCRdb lists only in-frame clones, some missing. The sample lists tens of thousands of clones; just over 95% were seen once. V was cut by 1 base and J by 1 base, with 9 bases left in between. Germline-derived CDR1 and CDR2 are MGHRA and YSYEKL. The CDR3 covers 15 residues. The sample belongs to a study of siplizumab effects on memory and regulatory T cells. Sequencing was performed on unstimulated naive, memory, effector memory and TEMRA subsets derived from a few donor pairs. The chain recombines TRBV4-1 with TRBJ2-3, with a possible D match to TRBD1 (6 bases). Sequencing was done on a sample of naive CD8+ T cells sorted from blood. The receptor's source is a human donor in good health. CDR3 nucleotides: TGCGCCAGCAGCCAAGTCAACAGGGGCACAGATACGCAGTATTTT. It yields the protein CASSQVNRGTDTQYF.